What follows is one T cell receptor (beta chain) and its context. Antigen unknown. The entry originates in a study of tumor-infiltrating lymphocytes in primary liver carcinoma. Study results and caveats: Tumor-adjacent and tumor-blood pairs overlapped less than tumor region pairs did. Tumor specimens were characterized by a significantly higher top-250-clone fraction than blood (p = 0.039).

A constant-region primer primed TCR beta cDNA synthesis from about 550 ng of total RNA. TCR beta libraries came from three nested multiplex PCR rounds using slightly modified ARM-PCR. Both of the initial two PCR rounds ran for about 9 cycles and employed TRBV1-TRBV30 forward primers alongside a C-beta reverse primer. TCRdb fed the multiplex PCR reads into MiXCR, producing one record per CDR3 protein. This table holds approximately 23,000 distinct CDR3 sequences, more than 75% found once. Investigators took RNA and DNA out together from about 20-30 mg of unsorted bulk tissue. Five discrete regions of every tumor underwent sampling. Viable tumor cell content exceeded 85% in every tumor sample. This CDR3 has 18 residues. Germline V gives CDR1 SGHNT, CDR2 YYREEE (reference sequence).

Input material: liver tumor tissue from sampling region 2. The subset: tumor region T2, inferior pole. The rearrangement uses TRBV5-4 and TRBJ2-3; possibly TRBD1 for D (6 bases). The end of the DNA aligns better with TRBJ1-5, so the J call may be wrong. The TCR originated in a woman between 25 and 40 years old with primary liver carcinoma and hepatitis B virus infection. This CDR3 reads CASSNPAASGSRTDTQHF. The DNA for the CDR3 is TGTGCCAGCAGTAACCCAGCGGCTAGCGGGAGTCGGACAGATACACAGCATTTT.